This TCR beta chain came from a study of response to subunit inactivated influenza vaccine (dated by TCRdb to the late 2010s). A note on the overall study: Deep quantitative profiling of the T cell receptor repertoire was used in the study to follow responses to a trivalent subunit inactivated influenza vaccine. Study-wide conclusions, independent of this receptor: The authors suggested that each seasonal influenza vaccination may recruit only a limited number of new T cells.

Library method: RT-PCR. Sequencing took place on an Illumina HiSeq 2500. Using fastp trimming at Q25 and MiXCR clonotype assembly, TCRdb reanalyzed the public sequencing data and kept in-frame beta chains. A single entry per CDR3 protein holds the most common genes and DNA from its merged rows. Present in this sample are about 780,000 distinct CDR3 sequences, under 20% of which were seen just once. Roughly 10% of the sample rests with the top ten. In the germline V gene (reference sequence), CDR1 corresponds to DFQATT and CDR2 to SNEGSKA. Counted from cysteine to phenylalanine, this CDR3 has 12 amino acids. The kept DNA is CDR3 alone, 36 bases in frame from the first base. Trimming takes 3 bases off V and 6 bases off J; junction bases not matched to a gene: 3. Only a few counts were recorded for this clonotype. Its binding antigen is unknown. Per-nucleotide qualities are absent, and no much larger clonotype sits a single base away.

The rearrangement joined TRBV20-1 to TRBJ2-7, with 9 bases matching TRBD2. The sequencing used PBMCs from blood, collected 4 to 6 days after vaccination. The receptor comes from a man between 50 and 59 years old who received an inactivated influenza vaccine. Donor details come from another sample of the same person, matched by shared clones. CDR3 reads: CSARSSGSEQYF. Read as DNA, the sequence is TGCAGTGCTAGGAGTAGCGGGAGCGAGCAGTACTTC.